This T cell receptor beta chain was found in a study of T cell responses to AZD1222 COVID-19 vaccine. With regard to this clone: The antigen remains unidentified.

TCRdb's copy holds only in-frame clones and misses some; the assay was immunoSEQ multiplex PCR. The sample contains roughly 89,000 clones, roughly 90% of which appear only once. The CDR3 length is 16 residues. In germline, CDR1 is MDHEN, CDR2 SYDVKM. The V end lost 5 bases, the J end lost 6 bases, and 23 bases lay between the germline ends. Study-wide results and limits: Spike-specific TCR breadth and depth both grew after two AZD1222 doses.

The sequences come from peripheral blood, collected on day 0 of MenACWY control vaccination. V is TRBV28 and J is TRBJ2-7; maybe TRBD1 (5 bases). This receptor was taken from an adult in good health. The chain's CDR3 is CASSNLPLGPLGEQYF. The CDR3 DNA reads TGTGCCAGCAGTAATCTTCCTCTGGGGCCCTTAGGCGAGCAGTACTTC. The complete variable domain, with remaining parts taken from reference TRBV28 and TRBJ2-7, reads DVKVTQSSRYLVKRTGEKVFLECVQDMDHENMFWYRQDPGLGLRLIYFSYDVKMKEKGDIPEGYSVSREKKERFSLILESASTNQTSMYLCASSNLPLGPLGEQYFGPGTRLTVT.